The T cell receptor (beta chain) under discussion was sequenced for a study of blood T cell repertoires in COVID-19. Germline values: CDR1 LGHNT, CDR2 FRNRAP. With V trimmed by 4 bases and J by 4 bases, 19 bases remained unmatched. This CDR3 contains 19 residues. Some clones are missing from TCRdb's copy, which holds only in-frame ones; the method was immunoSEQ multiplex PCR. This sample has roughly 72,000 clones, with 85% to 90% found just once. The V call is TRBV12-5, the J call TRBJ2-7, with 10 bases identical to TRBD2. The source is a human donor in a cohort sampled during active COVID-19. The source material was peripheral blood. Here the CDR3 reads CASGSPPYESGRARYEQYF. Written as DNA, the CDR3 is TGTGCTAGTGGTTCCCCACCCTATGAAAGCGGGAGGGCCAGATACGAGCAGTACTTC.